This passage covers 4 T cell receptor beta chains from one sample sequenced in a study of blood T cell repertoires in COVID-19. Repertoires were generated with immunoSEQ multiplex PCR, while TCRdb's copy carries only in-frame clones and drops some. Of some 360,000 clones listed, 88% are singletons. The specimen was PBMCs or T cells enriched from blood (not recorded which). The receptors here all came from a woman aged 25 to 39 who had been exposed to COVID-19.

The chain employs TRBV13 and TRBJ2-1; 9 bases are a match to TRBD2. V gave up 3 bases and J gave up 2 bases; unmatched junction bases: 5. The CDR3 has 16 amino acids. Looked up from germline, CDR1 is PRHDT and CDR2 is FYEKMQ (reference sequence). CDR3 protein: CASSFRIAGAYNEQFF. The CDR3 nucleotides read TGTGCCAGCAGCTTTAGAATAGCGGGAGCCTACAATGAGCAGTTCTTC. Based on the CDR3 plus reference TRBV13 and TRBJ2-1, the full variable domain is AAGVIQSPRHLIKEKRETATLKCYPIPRHDTVYWYQQGPGQDPQFLISFYEKMQSDKGSIPDRFSAQQFSDYHSELNMSSLELGDSALYFCASSFRIAGAYNEQFFGPGTRLTVL.

The gene calls are TRBV7-3 and TRBJ2-1; the D gene is possibly TRBD2 (7 bases). The V end was cut by 0 bases, the J end by 6 bases, with 18 bases between. The CDR3 runs 17 residues. Germline V gene sequence: CDR1 SGHTA, CDR2 FQGTGA. For the CDR3, the DNA is TGTGCCAGCAGCTTAACGAGGGGGGAGGGCCCCCTCAATGAGCAGTTCTTC. Translating it yields CASSLTRGEGPLNEQFF. The entire variable domain, with the rest obtained from reference TRBV7-3 and TRBJ2-1, is as follows: GAGVSQTPSNKVTEKGKYVELRCDPISGHTALYWYRQSLGQGPEFLIYFQGTGAADDSGLPNDRFFAVRPEGSVSTLKIQRTERGDSAVYLCASSLTRGEGPLNEQFFGPGTRLTVL.

The J gene is TRBJ1-6, the V gene TRBV6-1; D unresolved. Looked up from germline, CDR1 is MNHNS and CDR2 is SASEGT. CDR3 length: 14 residues. V lost 2 bases, J lost 8 bases, and 10 bases lay in between. This CDR3 is CASSELADYSPLHF. As DNA, the CDR3 is TGTGCCAGCAGTGAACTGGCTGACTATTCACCCCTCCACTTT.

The rearrangement joins TRBV11-2 to TRBJ1-1; D is possibly TRBD1 (6 bases). Trimming took off 2 bases at V and 11 bases at J, with 18 bases between the two ends. The CDR3 contains 14 residues. From germline, CDR1 is SGHAT and CDR2 FQNNGV. The CDR3 loop reads CASSLTKQGQWAFF. The CDR3 coding sequence is TGTGCCAGCAGCTTAACTAAACAGGGTCAATGGGCTTTCTTT.